Below, 27 T cell receptor beta chains from the same sample are listed, as sequenced in a study of human T cells and chemical hapten exposure. Unfractionated whole blood yielded total RNA. The library tagged each cDNA molecule with unique molecular identifiers. TCRdb re-called the reads with MiXCR, one entry per CDR3 protein. The sample holds about 120,000 distinct CDR3 sequences, roughly 8.5% seen once. The source material was whole blood. These receptor sequences come from a human donor in good health. Some clones in this sample may be carry-over from other donors' samples.

The rearrangement links TRBV12-3 or TRBV12-4 to TRBJ1-6; D unclear. CDR3 length: 13 amino acids. Trimming left V 6 bases short and J 10 bases short, with 13 bases between. As DNA, the CDR3 is TGTGCCAGCAGCCAAAACGCGGGGTCACCCCTCCACTTT. Protein product: CASSQNAGSPLHF.

The chain employs TRBV7-2 and TRBJ1-1; D perhaps matches TRBD1 (6 bases). Germline CDR1 is SGHTA and CDR2 is FQGNSA. The CDR3 runs to 13 residues. V was pared by 6 bases and J by 1 base, with 9 bases between. CDR3 DNA: TGTGCCAGCAGTCAGGACAGGAACACTGAAGCTTTCTTT. Protein sequence: CASSQDRNTEAFF.

This clonotype was counted many times. The rearrangement links TRBV7-9 to TRBJ1-5, with a tentative D call TRBD1 (5 bases). This CDR3 is 16 amino acids long. CDR1 and CDR2 (germline): SEHNR, FQNEAQ (reference sequence). V shed 5 bases and J shed 9 bases, with 23 bases lying between them. CDR3 region: CASSGGEGRVGAPQHF. CDR3 DNA sequence: TGTGCCAGCAGCGGAGGGGAGGGGCGCGTAGGAGCGCCCCAGCATTTT.

This clonotype was observed a handful of times. This chain joins TRBV6-5 and TRBJ2-2; TRBD1 aligns across 9 bases. The CDR3 runs to 17 residues. The V and J ends lost 6 bases and 4 bases, in that order; junction bases with no gene match: 12. In germline, CDR1 is MNHEY, CDR2 SVGAGI. The CDR3 is CASRQRGQGSSTGELFF. For the CDR3, the DNA is TGTGCCAGCAGGCAAAGGGGACAGGGAAGTAGCACCGGGGAGCTGTTTTTT.

This clonotype occurred many times. This sequence joins TRBV5-4 and TRBJ2-7, with 7 bases fitting TRBD1. The CDR3 covers 13 residues. Per germline, CDR1 SGHNT and CDR2 YYREEE (reference sequence). V shed 4 bases, J shed 1 base, and the junction held 2 bases outside the gene matches. CDR3 sequence (DNA): TGTGCCAGCAGCCGGGACAGATCCTACGAGCAGTACTTC. It yields the protein CASSRDRSYEQYF.

The sample holds a few counts of this clonotype. This chain connects TRBV20-1 to TRBJ2-1; TRBD2 aligns across 7 bases. Germline V gene data show CDR1 as DFQATT and CDR2 as SNEGSKA (reference sequence). There are 16 residues in the CDR3. With 0 bases clipped from V and 0 bases from J, the junction kept 5 bases outside the gene matches. The CDR3 loop reads CSARDNRGSSYNEQFF. Here the CDR3 DNA reads TGCAGTGCTAGAGATAACCGCGGGAGCTCCTACAATGAGCAGTTCTTC.

The sample holds a few counts of this clonotype. The chain combines TRBV3-1 with TRBJ2-1; D not certain. V was trimmed by 1 base and J by 6 bases, leaving 10 bases between them. Germline V CDR1 and CDR2: LGHDT, YNNKEL (reference sequence). This CDR3 is 14 amino acids long. In DNA, the CDR3 is TGTGCCAGCAGCCAAGCGAGTGGCTTCAATGAGCAGTTCTTC. Its protein is CASSQASGFNEQFF.

This clonotype has ten or more counts. V and J are TRBV7-9 and TRBJ1-4; D is perhaps TRBD1 (5 bases). Germline V gives CDR1 SEHNR, CDR2 FQNEAQ (reference sequence). V dropped 4 bases and J dropped 8 bases, with 23 bases sitting between them. The length of the CDR3 is 17 residues. Written as DNA, the CDR3 is TGTGCCAGCAGCTCCCCGGCGGTAGGGGCGCGAAGGGAAAAACTGTTTTTT. As protein: CASSSPAVGARREKLFF.

The chain couples TRBV14 to TRBJ1-1; TRBD1 matches 10 bases. Trimming removed 4 bases from V and 5 bases from J; junction bases left unmatched: 19. The CDR3 consists of 19 residues. The germline CDR1 and CDR2 sequences are SGHDN and FVKESK. The CDR3 loop is CASSRGQGCCGGFFTEAFF. CDR3 bases: TGTGCCAGCAGCCGGGGACAGGGGTGTTGTGGGGGATTCTTTACTGAAGCTTTCTTT.

This clonotype was seen more than once but under ten times. This chain connects TRBV7-6 to TRBJ2-2; 9 bases are shared with TRBD2. With V trimmed by 5 bases and J by 0 bases, 4 bases remained unmatched. This CDR3 is built from 16 residues. Looked up from germline, CDR1 is SGHVS and CDR2 is FNYEAQ. The CDR3 bases are TGTGCCAGCAGCACCAGGACTAGCGCGAACACCGGGGAGCTGTTTTTT. Protein product: CASSTRTSANTGELFF.

As to this clonotype: The CDR3 end shows no conserved phenylalanine or tryptophan, and so a read error is likely. The CDR3 region has the DNA TGTGCCAGCAGCCAGGAGGGGTACCCAGGGACAGATACGCAGTATATT. It yields the protein CASSQEGYPGTDTQYI. The gene calls are TRBV14 and TRBJ2-3; the D gene is possibly TRBD2 (6 bases). From germline, CDR1 is SGHDN and CDR2 FVKESK. The CDR3 runs to 16 residues. Trimming stripped 3 bases from V and 3 bases from J, with 16 bases between.

There are a few counts of this clonotype. The chain employs TRBV7-3 and TRBJ2-5; 9 positions match TRBD1. The CDR3 covers 16 residues. With V trimmed by 5 bases and J by 3 bases, 10 bases remained unmatched. In germline, CDR1 is SGHTA, CDR2 FQGTGA. Written as DNA, the CDR3 is TGTGCCAGCAGCCCCCAACTTGGACAGGGGAAAGAGACCCAGTACTTC. Its protein is CASSPQLGQGKETQYF.

This clonotype was observed many times. The rearrangement joins TRBV7-9 to TRBJ2-1; tentatively, D is TRBD1 (5 bases). CDR3 length equals 18 residues. V was clipped by 1 base and J by 0 bases, with 16 bases between them. Per the germline V gene, CDR1 is SEHNR and CDR2 is FQNEAQ (reference sequence). The CDR3 DNA sequence: TGTGCCAGCAGCTTAGTTAGAAGACAGCGTTCCTCCTACAATGAGCAGTTCTTC. Its protein is CASSLVRRQRSSYNEQFF.

Many counts were recorded for this clonotype. This chain connects TRBV12-3 or TRBV12-4 to TRBJ2-1; D perhaps matches TRBD2 (5 bases). The CDR3 is 13 amino acids. The V end lost 5 bases, the J end lost 8 bases, and 13 bases lay between the germline ends. The CDR3 loop reads CASSIGNSDEQFF. DNA for the CDR3: TGTGCCAGCAGTATCGGAAATAGCGATGAGCAGTTCTTC.

In its sample, this clonotype was seen many times. J is TRBJ2-5 and V is TRBV29-1; TRBD1 matches at 7 bases. Germline values: CDR1 SQVTM, CDR2 ANQGSEA. V dropped 6 bases and J dropped 5; count of bases not matched to a gene: 9. The CDR3 is 13 amino acids. The CDR3 DNA is TGCAGCGTGAAACAGGGGCTGACGGAGACCCAGTACTTC. Translating gives CSVKQGLTETQYF.

A few counts support this clonotype. This chain uses TRBV4-3 with TRBJ1-3; D uncertain. The ends were cut back, 1 base at V and 1 base at J, with 11 bases in the middle. Germline lookup yields CDR1 LGHNA and CDR2 YSLEER. The CDR3 consists of 16 residues. The CDR3 DNA reads TGCGCCAGCAGCCAAGGCGAGAGTTATTCTGGAAACACCATATATTTT. It translates to CASSQGESYSGNTIYF.

The chain employs TRBV7-9 and TRBJ2-7; 10 bases agree with TRBD2. The CDR3 is made up of 16 amino acids. Germline V CDR1 and CDR2: SEHNR, FQNEAQ (reference sequence). J gave up 2 bases and V 1 base, and 5 bases lay outside the gene matches. CDR3 protein: CASSLESGRAPYEQYF. DNA of the CDR3: TGTGCCAGCAGCTTAGAGAGCGGGAGGGCACCCTACGAGCAGTACTTC.

The V and J genes are TRBV7-9 and TRBJ2-3, with TRBD2 identical over 8 bases. Germline CDR1 SEHNR, CDR2 FQNEAQ (reference sequence). The V and J ends lost 3 bases and 0 bases, in that order; junction bases with no gene match: 5. The CDR3 totals 16 residues. The CDR3: CASSFLSSGSTDTQYF. The CDR3 coding sequence is TGTGCCAGCAGCTTCCTTTCTAGCGGGAGCACAGATACGCAGTATTTT.

This clonotype has more than one count but fewer than ten. The chain combines TRBV6-6 with TRBJ1-1; the D gene is possibly TRBD1 (6 bases). The V end was cut by 6 bases, the J end by 1 base, with 12 bases between. From germline, CDR1 is MNHNY and CDR2 SVGAGI (reference sequence). This CDR3 is 14 amino acids long. The CDR3: CASRRGTPNTEAFF. In nucleotides, the CDR3 is TGTGCCAGCAGACGTGGGACACCGAACACTGAAGCTTTCTTT.

The V gene is TRBV6-5, the J gene TRBJ2-5, with TRBD2 matching over 7 bases. This CDR3 is 15 amino acids long. V gave up 8 bases and J gave up 2 bases; unmatched junction bases: 11. CDR1 is MNHEY, CDR2 SVGAGI, per germline. The CDR3, as DNA: TGTGCCAGCTCCTTCGGGTCGGGGGGACAAGAGACCCAGTACTTC. It is translated as CASSFGSGGQETQYF.

This clonotype has at least ten counts. J is TRBJ2-1 and V is TRBV4-1; the match to TRBD2 covers 11 bases. The CDR3 runs 15 residues. After removal of 0 bases from V and 8 bases from J, the junction contained 3 bases not matched to a gene. Per the germline V gene, CDR1 is MGHRA and CDR2 is YSYEKL. CDR3 nucleotides: TGCGCCAGCAGCCAAGAACTAGCGGGAGTGTATGAGCAGTTCTTC. Amino acids: CASSQELAGVYEQFF.

V usage is TRBV23-1 and J usage is TRBJ1-4, with D perhaps TRBD1 (5 bases). TRBV23-1 falls under the ORF class, with uncertain function. The CDR3 loop spans 15 amino acids. The V end lost 2 bases, the J end lost 8 bases, and 15 bases lay between the germline ends. CDR3 sequence reads: CASSQSRDASEKLFF. CDR3 bases: TGCGCCAGCAGTCAAAGCCGGGACGCCTCGGAAAAACTGTTTTTT.

This clonotype was seen repeatedly, ten times or more. As DNA, the CDR3 is TGTGCCAGCAGCGTAGGCGGCCTCGTAAGGGCTGAAGCTTTCTTT. Translating it yields CASSVGGLVRAEAFF. The genes are TRBV9 and TRBJ1-1; D uncertain. This CDR3 region has 15 residues. CDR1 is SGDLS and CDR2 is YYNGEE in the germline V gene. Between the trimmed V and J ends, which lost 0 bases and 6 bases, there was a span of 15 bases.

This clonotype was counted between two and nine times. The CDR3 loop is CSARGTSEETQYF. DNA for the CDR3: TGCAGTGCTAGAGGGACTAGCGAGGAGACCCAGTACTTC. The chain employs TRBV20-1 and TRBJ2-5; 9 positions match TRBD2. Germline V lookup: CDR1 DFQATT, CDR2 SNEGSKA (reference sequence). There are 13 residues in the CDR3. With V trimmed by 1 base and J by 5 bases, 2 bases remained unmatched.

The J gene is TRBJ1-5, the V gene TRBV3-1, with D possibly TRBD1 on 5 matching bases. The germline V gene encodes CDR1 LGHDT and CDR2 YNNKEL (reference sequence). CDR3 size: 15 residues. The V and J ends lost 3 bases and 3 bases respectively, with 12 bases between them. This CDR3 is CASSHAGRNNQPQHF. CDR3 nucleotides: TGTGCCAGCAGCCACGCAGGGAGGAACAATCAGCCCCAGCATTTT.

This clonotype has just a few counts. The rearrangement joins TRBV14 to TRBJ2-4, with 8 bases matching TRBD1. V shed 0 bases and J 2 bases; nucleotides not matched to a gene: 6. Germline CDR1 and CDR2: SGHDN and FVKESK. The CDR3 extends over 17 amino acids. DNA of the CDR3: TGTGCCAGCAGCCAAGATAGGGGCAGGGGGCCCAAAAACATTCAGTACTTC. As protein: CASSQDRGRGPKNIQYF.

Ten or more counts support this clonotype. This chain joins TRBV20-1 and TRBJ2-1, with TRBD1 matching 9 bases. Germline V gene data show CDR1 as DFQATT and CDR2 as SNEGSKA (reference sequence). The CDR3 length is 14 residues. V shed 2 bases, J shed 3 bases, and the junction held 2 bases outside the gene matches. Written as DNA, the CDR3 is TGCAGTGCTAGAAGGACAGGGGTCTACAATGAGCAGTTCTTC. Amino acid sequence: CSARRTGVYNEQFF.